In this sample, the clone carrying this T cell receptor (beta chain) turned up a few times. TCRdb analysed the RACE reads with MiXCR anew, one entry per CDR3 protein. This table has around 120,000 distinct CDR3 sequences, approximately 12% appearing once. The record originates from a study of human T cells and chemical hapten exposure. This sample's time point: pre-sensitization, week 0. Stated treatment: therapeutic diphenylcyclopropenone sensitization with weekly scalp DPC. The J segment lost 4 bases and the V segment lost 8 bases, leaving 12 bases of the junction unmatched. The CDR3 consists of 15 residues. Germline CDR1 and CDR2: KGHSH and LQKENI.

The chain carries TRBV18 and TRBJ2-5; 8 bases are a match to TRBD1. This TCR derives from a woman aged 18-35 years with alopecia areata. Some clones in this sample may be carry-over from other donors' samples. The material sequenced was whole blood, taken in connection with sensitization to the hapten diphenylcyclopropenone (DPC). CDR3 in amino acids: CASQKTRDRRETQYF. CDR3 nucleotides: TGTGCCAGCCAGAAAACGCGGGACAGGAGAGAGACCCAGTACTTC.